This TCR beta chain comes out of a study of persistence of HIV-infected CD4 T cells. Remarks on this clone: Its antigen is as yet unknown.

Overall study findings and caveats: TCRbeta richness was lower in CMV- and Gag-responding cells than in anti-CD3/anti-CD28-responding cells.

The libraries were made with immunoSEQ version 4 in survey mode. Only in-frame clones appear in the TCRdb table, and some are missing; sequencing was by immunoSEQ multiplex PCR. The data hold 37,000 or so clones, with about 87% observed a single time. Cells were stimulated nonspecifically with anti-CD3/anti-CD28 magnetic beads. Sorting selected CD4+ T cells upregulating both CD40 ligand and CD69. Donors had CD4+ T cell counts above 400 cells/uL and were CMV-seropositive. Stimulated PBMCs had first been depleted of CD8+ T cells. With 0 bases removed from V and 2 bases from J, the gap between germline ends came to 6 bases. CDR3 length: 13 amino acids. The germline CDR1 and CDR2 sequences are SGHRS and YFSETQ.

The clonotype originates from an adult man with HIV who was CMV-seropositive. The starting material was CD4+ T cells sorted from PBMCs after approximately 19-hour stimulation, obtained from a patient who received antiretroviral therapy. The chain joins TRBV5-1 to TRBJ2-7; tentative D call: TRBD1 (6 bases). CDR3 in amino acids: CASSLDRAYEQYF. The DNA of the CDR3 is TGCGCCAGCAGCTTGGACAGGGCCTACGAGCAGTACTTC.